The sample holds a few counts of the clone carrying this TCR beta chain. Its matching antigen is unknown. This sample is part of a study of regulatory T cells in long-lasting Graves disease. Looking at the study overall: Persistent cases took antithyroid drugs over 5 years and stayed TSH receptor antibody positive.

J gave up 5 bases and V 1 base, and 8 bases lay outside the gene matches. Germline V gives CDR1 SEHNR, CDR2 FQNEAQ (reference sequence). The CDR3 covers 16 residues. Relying on iRepertoire HTBI primers and Arm-PCR of CDR3 regions, the team built TCR beta libraries. TCRdb itself ran the multiplex PCR reads through MiXCR, one entry per CDR3 protein. Among around 450,000 distinct CDR3 sequences, approximately 21% were seen once, and the ten largest hold roughly 7.7%. The time point: persistent/refractory GD, antithyroid drugs over 5 years with positive TRAb. Researchers made the TCR library from RNA that was extracted from PBMCs. Overall study results and limits: TCR diversity was lower in persistent than newly diagnosed Graves' disease. TRBV28, TRBJ1-2 and TRBJ2-5 were favored in persistent disease. The persistent group shared about 2,500 public clonotypes, more than the 950 to 1,000 shared by new patients.

The sequence came from a female donor with Graves disease. The chain is built from TRBV7-9 and TRBJ2-7, with 10 bases that match TRBD1. The sequencing used peripheral blood mononuclear cells (PBMCs), collected when the disease was refractory, from a patient treated with antithyroid drugs. CDR3 nucleotide sequence: TGTGCCAGCAGCTTAGGCCCCAGGGACAGGGGTAACGAGCAGTACTTC. Encoded protein: CASSLGPRDRGNEQYF.